A selection of T cell receptor beta chains follows, all from one sample in a study of cytomegalovirus exposure and HLA in healthy donors. Sequencing was performed with immunoSEQ multiplex PCR; in TCRdb, only in-frame clones are kept and a portion is missing. The profile shows around 400,000 clones, 86% of them singletons. Sequenced: PBMCs. These receptors originate from a woman younger than 30 in good health and CMV-seronegative. CDR3s include the opening cysteine and the closing phenylalanine or tryptophan. D genes are given only for firm matches. Clone size is stated in some rows and not others, as once, few, many or a class when expanded.

DNA: TGTGCCAGCTCACCCAACAGACAGCACTCTGGAAACACCATATATTTT
CDR3: CASSPNRQHSGNTIYF
D: -
size: -
V: TRBV18
J: TRBJ1-3

DNA: TGTGCCAGCAGTTTCGGGAGGAGAGGGTCCCGACAGCCCCAGCATTTT
CDR3: CASSFGRRGSRQPQHF
D: -
size: -
V: TRBV28
J: TRBJ1-5

DNA: TGTGCCTCCAGACAGGGGGCTCACACAGATACGCAGTATTTT
CDR3: CASRQGAHTDTQYF
D: TRBD1
size: -
V: TRBV10-3
J: TRBJ2-3

DNA: TGCAGCGTGCTGACTAGCGCCCATTCGGACTACGAGCAGTACTTC
CDR3: CSVLTSAHSDYEQYF
D: TRBD2
size: -
V: TRBV29-1
J: TRBJ2-7

DNA: TGTGCCAGTAGTATAGGTCGCGGGGGGGCCCATGAGCAGTTCTTC
CDR3: CASSIGRGGAHEQFF
D: TRBD2
size: -
V: TRBV19
J: TRBJ2-1

DNA: TGTGCCATCAGTGACCGGGTGCTTACGGACACTGAAGCTTTCTTT
CDR3: CAISDRVLTDTEAFF
D: -
size: -
V: TRBV10-3
J: TRBJ1-1

DNA: TGTGCCAGCAGTTTAGGAGGGAGAAATGAAAAACTGTTTTTT
CDR3: CASSLGGRNEKLFF
D: -
size: -
V: TRBV28
J: TRBJ1-4

DNA: TGTGCCAGCAGCTTTAGGGTTGGCGGGGGACCTTCCTACAATGAGCAGTTCTTC
CDR3: CASSFRVGGGPSYNEQFF
D: TRBD2
size: -
V: TRBV5-6
J: TRBJ2-1

DNA: TGTGCCAGCAGACCGACAGGGGTCTTAGATAGAGCGACTGAAGCTTTCTTT
CDR3: CASRPTGVLDRATEAFF
D: TRBD1
size: -
V: TRBV5-4
J: TRBJ1-1

DNA: TGTGCCAGCAGCCTTCGTACTAGCGGGGAATCAAAGACCCAGTACTTC
CDR3: CASSLRTSGESKTQYF
D: TRBD2
size: -
V: TRBV7-9
J: TRBJ2-5

DNA: TGTGCCAGCAGTTTCGGGAGGGACACCCCCACAGATACGCAGTATTTT
CDR3: CASSFGRDTPTDTQYF
D: TRBD2
size: -
V: TRBV6-5
J: TRBJ2-3

DNA: TGTGCCAGCAGCCCGCGAGACAGGGCACCTGAGCAGTTCTTC
CDR3: CASSPRDRAPEQFF
D: TRBD1
size: -
V: TRBV9
J: TRBJ2-1

DNA: TGTGCCAGCAGTTCGCGGAGGTTGAACACTGAAGCTTTCTTT
CDR3: CASSSRRLNTEAFF
D: -
size: -
V: TRBV28
J: TRBJ1-1

DNA: TGTGCCAGCAGTCGACAGGGCGGCTATGGCTACACCTTC
CDR3: CASSRQGGYGYTF
D: TRBD1
size: once
V: TRBV2
J: TRBJ1-2